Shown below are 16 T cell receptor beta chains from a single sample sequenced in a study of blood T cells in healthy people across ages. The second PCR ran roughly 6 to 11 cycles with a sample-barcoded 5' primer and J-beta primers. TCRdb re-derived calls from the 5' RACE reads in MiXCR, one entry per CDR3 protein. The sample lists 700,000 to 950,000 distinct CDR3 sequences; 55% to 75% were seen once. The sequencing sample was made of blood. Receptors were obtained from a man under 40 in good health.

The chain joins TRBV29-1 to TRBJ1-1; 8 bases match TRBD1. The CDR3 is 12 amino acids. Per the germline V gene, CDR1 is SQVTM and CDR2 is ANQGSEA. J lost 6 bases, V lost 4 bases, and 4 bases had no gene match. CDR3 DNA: TGCAGCGTTGGAACAGGGGGAGCTGAAGCTTTCTTT. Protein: CSVGTGGAEAFF.

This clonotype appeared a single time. This CDR3 is CASSLPGLGNQPQHF. Written as DNA, the CDR3 is TGTGCCAGCAGTCTCCCGGGACTAGGCAATCAGCCCCAGCATTTT. The chain combines TRBV6-2 or TRBV6-3 with TRBJ1-5, with D possibly being TRBD1 (5 bases). The CDR3 contains 15 residues. Per the germline V gene, CDR1 is MNHEY and CDR2 is SVGEGT. V lost 5 bases and J 2 bases, leaving 13 bases between the germline ends.

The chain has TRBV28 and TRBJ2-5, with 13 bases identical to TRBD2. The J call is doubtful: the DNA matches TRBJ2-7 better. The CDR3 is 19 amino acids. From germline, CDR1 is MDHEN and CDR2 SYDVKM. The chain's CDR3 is CASSFPGLAGIRSSYEQYF. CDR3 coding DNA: TGTGCCAGCAGTTTCCCGGGACTAGCGGGAATTAGGTCATCCTACGAGCAGTACTTC.

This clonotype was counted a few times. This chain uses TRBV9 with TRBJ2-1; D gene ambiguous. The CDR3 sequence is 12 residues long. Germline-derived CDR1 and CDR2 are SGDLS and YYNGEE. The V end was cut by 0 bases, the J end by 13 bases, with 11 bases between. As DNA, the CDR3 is TGTGCCAGCAGCGTAGATCCCGGCACACAGTTCTTC. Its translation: CASSVDPGTQFF.

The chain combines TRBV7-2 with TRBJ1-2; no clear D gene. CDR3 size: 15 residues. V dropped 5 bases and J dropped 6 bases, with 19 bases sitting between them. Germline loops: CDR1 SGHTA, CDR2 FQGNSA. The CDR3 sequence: CASSPHLTPGDGYTF. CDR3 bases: TGTGCCAGCAGCCCACACCTGACTCCCGGTGATGGCTACACCTTC.

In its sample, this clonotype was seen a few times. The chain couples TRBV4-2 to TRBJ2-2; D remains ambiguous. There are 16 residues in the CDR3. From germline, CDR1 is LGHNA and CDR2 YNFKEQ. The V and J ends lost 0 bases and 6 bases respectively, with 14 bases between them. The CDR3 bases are TGTGCCAGCAGCCAAGATGCCGGCCCTCCACCCGGGGAGCTGTTTTTT. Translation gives CASSQDAGPPPGELFF.

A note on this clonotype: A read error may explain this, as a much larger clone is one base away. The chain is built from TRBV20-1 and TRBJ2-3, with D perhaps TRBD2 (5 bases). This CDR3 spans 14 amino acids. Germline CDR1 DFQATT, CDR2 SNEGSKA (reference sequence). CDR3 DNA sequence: TGCAGTCAAATCCCGACTACGGCGGCAGATACGCGGTATTTT. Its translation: CSQIPTTAADTRYF.

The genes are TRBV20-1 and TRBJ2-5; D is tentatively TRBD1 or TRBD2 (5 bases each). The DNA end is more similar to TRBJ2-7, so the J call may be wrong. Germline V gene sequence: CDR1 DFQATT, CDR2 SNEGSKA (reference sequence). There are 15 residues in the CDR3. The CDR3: CSAREPGTQTYEQYF. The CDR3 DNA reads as TGCAGTGCTAGGGAACCCGGGACCCAGACGTACGAGCAGTACTTC.

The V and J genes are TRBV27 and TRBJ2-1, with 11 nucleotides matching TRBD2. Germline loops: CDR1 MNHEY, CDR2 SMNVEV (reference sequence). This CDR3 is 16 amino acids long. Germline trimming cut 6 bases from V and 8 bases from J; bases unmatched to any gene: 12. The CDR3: CASSSPLLAGVDEQFF. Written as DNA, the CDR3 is TGTGCCAGCAGCTCCCCCCTACTAGCGGGAGTTGATGAGCAGTTCTTC.

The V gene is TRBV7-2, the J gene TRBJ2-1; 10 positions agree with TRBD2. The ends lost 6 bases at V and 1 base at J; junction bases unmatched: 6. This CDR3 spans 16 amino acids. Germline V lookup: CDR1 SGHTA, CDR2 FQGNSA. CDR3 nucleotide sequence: TGTGCCAGCAGTCGTAGCGGGAGGACGTCCTACAATGAGCAGTTCTTC. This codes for CASSRSGRTSYNEQFF.

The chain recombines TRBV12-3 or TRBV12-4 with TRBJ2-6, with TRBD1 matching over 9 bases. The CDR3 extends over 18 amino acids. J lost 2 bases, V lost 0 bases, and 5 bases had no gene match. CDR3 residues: CASSLAGTGRTGANVLTF. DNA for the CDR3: TGTGCCAGCAGTTTAGCCGGGACAGGGAGGACTGGGGCCAACGTCCTGACTTTC.

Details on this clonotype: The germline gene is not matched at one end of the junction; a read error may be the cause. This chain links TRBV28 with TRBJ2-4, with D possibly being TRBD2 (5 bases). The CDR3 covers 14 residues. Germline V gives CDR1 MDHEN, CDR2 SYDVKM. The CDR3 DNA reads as TGTGCCAGCCGAAATACCGGGGATGTCTACGAGCAGTGCTTC. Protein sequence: CASRNTGDVYEQCF.

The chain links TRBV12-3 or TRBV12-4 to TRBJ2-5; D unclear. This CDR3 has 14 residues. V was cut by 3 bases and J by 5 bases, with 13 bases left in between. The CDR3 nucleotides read TGTGCCAGCAGTTTTGCCCCGGCTCTGGAGACCCAGTACTTC. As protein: CASSFAPALETQYF.

For the CDR3, the DNA is TGTGCCAGCAGCTTTCGGACAGTGAATTCACCCCTCCACTTT. Translating it yields CASSFRTVNSPLHF. The chain recombines TRBV7-2 with TRBJ1-6; the D gene is possibly TRBD1 (6 bases). CDR1 and CDR2 (germline): SGHTA, FQGNSA. V lost 3 bases to trimming and J lost 7 bases, with 10 bases between them. CDR3 size: 14 residues.

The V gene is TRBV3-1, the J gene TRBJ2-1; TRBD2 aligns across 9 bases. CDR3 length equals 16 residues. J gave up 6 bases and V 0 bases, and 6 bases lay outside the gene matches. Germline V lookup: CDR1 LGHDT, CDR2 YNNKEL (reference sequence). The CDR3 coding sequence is TGTGCCAGCAGCCAAGATTGGCTAGCGGGGTCCAATGAGCAGTTCTTC. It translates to CASSQDWLAGSNEQFF.

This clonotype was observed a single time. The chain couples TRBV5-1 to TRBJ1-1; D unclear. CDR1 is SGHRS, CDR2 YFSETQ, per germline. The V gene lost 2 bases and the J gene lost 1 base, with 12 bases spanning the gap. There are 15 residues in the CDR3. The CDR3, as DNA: TGCGCCAGCAGCTTTCTTGGACCCTCGAACACTGAAGCTTTCTTT. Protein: CASSFLGPSNTEAFF.